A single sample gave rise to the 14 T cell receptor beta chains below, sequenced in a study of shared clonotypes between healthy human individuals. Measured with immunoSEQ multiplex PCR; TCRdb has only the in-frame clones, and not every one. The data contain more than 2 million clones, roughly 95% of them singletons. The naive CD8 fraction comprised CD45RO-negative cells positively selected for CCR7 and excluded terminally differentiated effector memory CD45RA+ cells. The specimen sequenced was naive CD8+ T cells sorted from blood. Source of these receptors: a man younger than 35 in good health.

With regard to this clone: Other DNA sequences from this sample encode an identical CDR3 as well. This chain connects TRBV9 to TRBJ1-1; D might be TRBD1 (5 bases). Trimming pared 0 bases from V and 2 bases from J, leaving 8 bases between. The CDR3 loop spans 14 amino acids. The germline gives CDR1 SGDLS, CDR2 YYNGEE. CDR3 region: CASSVEGANTEAFF. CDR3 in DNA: TGTGCCAGCAGCGTAGAAGGGGCTAACACTGAAGCTTTCTTT.

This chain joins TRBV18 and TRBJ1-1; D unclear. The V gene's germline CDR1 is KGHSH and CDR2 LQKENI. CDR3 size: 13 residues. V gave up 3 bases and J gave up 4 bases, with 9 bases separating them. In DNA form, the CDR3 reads TGTGCCAGCTCACCGTATGCGACCACTGAAGCTTTCTTT. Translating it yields CASSPYATTEAFF.

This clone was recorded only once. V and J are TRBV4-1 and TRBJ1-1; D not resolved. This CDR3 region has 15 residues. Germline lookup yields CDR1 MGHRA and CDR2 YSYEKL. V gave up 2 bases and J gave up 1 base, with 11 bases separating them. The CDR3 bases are TGCGCCAGCAGCCAATTTGCCCTGGGGAACACTGAAGCTTTCTTT. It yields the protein CASSQFALGNTEAFF.

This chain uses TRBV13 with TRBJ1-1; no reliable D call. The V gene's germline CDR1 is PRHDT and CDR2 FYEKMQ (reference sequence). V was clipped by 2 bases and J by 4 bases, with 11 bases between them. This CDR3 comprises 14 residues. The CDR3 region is CASSLSEGSTEAFF. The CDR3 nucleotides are TGTGCCAGCAGCTTATCGGAGGGAAGCACTGAAGCTTTCTTT.

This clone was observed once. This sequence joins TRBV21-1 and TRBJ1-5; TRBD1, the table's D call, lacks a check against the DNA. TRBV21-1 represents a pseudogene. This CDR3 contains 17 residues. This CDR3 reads CASSIHRDRGVRQPQHF. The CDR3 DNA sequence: TGTGCCAGCAGCATTCACCGGGACAGGGGGGTTCGTCAGCCCCAGCATTTT.

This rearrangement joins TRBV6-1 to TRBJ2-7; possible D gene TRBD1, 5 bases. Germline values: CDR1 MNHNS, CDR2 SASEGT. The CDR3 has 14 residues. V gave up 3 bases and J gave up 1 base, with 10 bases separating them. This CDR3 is CASSDTGMSYEQYF. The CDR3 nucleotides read TGTGCCAGCAGTGACACAGGTATGTCCTACGAGCAGTACTTC.

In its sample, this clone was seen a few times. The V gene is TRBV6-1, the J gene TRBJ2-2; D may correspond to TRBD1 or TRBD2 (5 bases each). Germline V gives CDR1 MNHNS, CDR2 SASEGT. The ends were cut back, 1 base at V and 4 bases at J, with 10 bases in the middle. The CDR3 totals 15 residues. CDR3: CASSEGWGSTGELFF. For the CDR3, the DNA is TGTGCCAGCAGTGAAGGGTGGGGGTCCACCGGGGAGCTGTTTTTT.

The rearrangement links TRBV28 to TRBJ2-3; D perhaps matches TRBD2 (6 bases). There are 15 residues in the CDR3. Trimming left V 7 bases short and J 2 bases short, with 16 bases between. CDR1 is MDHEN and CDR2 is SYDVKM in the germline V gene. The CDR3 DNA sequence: TGTGCCAGCATCCCTGCGGCGGGATTCACAGATACGCAGTATTTT. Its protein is CASIPAAGFTDTQYF.

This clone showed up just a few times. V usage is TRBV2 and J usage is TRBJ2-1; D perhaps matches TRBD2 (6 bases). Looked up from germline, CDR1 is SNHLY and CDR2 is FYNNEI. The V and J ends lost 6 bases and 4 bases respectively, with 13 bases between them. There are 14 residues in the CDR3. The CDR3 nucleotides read TGTGCCAGCAGAGGTTCTAGCGAGTACAATGAGCAGTTCTTC. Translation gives CASRGSSEYNEQFF.

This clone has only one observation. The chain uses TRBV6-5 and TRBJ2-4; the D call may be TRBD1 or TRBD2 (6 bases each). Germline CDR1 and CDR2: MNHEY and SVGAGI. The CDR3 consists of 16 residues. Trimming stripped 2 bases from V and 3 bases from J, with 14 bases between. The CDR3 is CASSYVGGRGKNIQYF. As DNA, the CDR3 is TGTGCCAGCAGTTACGTGGGGGGCAGGGGCAAAAACATTCAGTACTTC.

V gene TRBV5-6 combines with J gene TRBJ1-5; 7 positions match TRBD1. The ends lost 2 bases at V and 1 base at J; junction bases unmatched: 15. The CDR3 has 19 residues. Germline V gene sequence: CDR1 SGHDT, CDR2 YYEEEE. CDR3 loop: CASSFWDSQTHPSNQPQHF. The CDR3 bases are TGTGCCAGCAGCTTTTGGGACAGCCAAACACATCCGAGCAATCAGCCCCAGCATTTT.

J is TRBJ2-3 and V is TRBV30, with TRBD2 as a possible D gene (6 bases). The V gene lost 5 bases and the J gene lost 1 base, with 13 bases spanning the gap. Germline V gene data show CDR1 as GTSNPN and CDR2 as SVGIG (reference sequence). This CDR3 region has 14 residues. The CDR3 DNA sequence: TGTGCCTGGGCGGTGGCTAGCGGCACAGATACGCAGTATTTT. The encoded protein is CAWAVASGTDTQYF.

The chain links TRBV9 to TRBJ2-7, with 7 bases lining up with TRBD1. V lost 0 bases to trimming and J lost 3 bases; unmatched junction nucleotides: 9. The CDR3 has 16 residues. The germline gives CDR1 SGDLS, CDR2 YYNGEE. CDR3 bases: TGTGCCAGCAGCGTAGTATACAGGGGATTTGACTACGAGCAGTACTTC. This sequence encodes CASSVVYRGFDYEQYF.

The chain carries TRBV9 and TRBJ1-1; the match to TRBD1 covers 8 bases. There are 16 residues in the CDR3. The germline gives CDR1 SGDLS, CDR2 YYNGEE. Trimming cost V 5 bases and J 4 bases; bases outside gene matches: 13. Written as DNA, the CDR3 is TGTGCCAGCAGAGATTCTCCGGGACAGGAGATCACTGAAGCTTTCTTT. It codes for CASRDSPGQEITEAFF.